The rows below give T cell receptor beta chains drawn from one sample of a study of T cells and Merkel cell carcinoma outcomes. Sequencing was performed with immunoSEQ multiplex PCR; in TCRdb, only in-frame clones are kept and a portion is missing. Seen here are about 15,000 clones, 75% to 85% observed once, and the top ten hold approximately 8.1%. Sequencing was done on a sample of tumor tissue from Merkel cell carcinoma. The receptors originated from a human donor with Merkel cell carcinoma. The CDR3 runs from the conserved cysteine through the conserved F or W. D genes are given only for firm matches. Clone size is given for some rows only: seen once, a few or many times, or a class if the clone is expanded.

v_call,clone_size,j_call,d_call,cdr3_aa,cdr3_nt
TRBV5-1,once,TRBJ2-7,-,CASRGASGGVDEQYF,TGCGCCAGCCGCGGGGCCTCAGGGGGTGTGGACGAGCAGTACTTC
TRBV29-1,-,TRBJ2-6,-,CSVSGSSLSGANVLTF,TGCAGCGTTTCCGGGAGTTCCCTCTCTGGGGCCAACGTCCTGACTTTC
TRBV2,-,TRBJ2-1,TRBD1,CASSEGQGARNEQFF,TGTGCCAGCAGTGAGGGACAGGGGGCGCGCAATGAGCAGTTCTTC
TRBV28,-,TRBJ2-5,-,CASSLSQYQETQYF,TGTGCCAGCAGTTTATCTCAGTACCAAGAGACCCAGTACTTC
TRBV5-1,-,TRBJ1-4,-,CASSLGGNEKLFF,TGCGCCAGCAGCCTGGGGGGGAATGAAAAACTGTTTTTT
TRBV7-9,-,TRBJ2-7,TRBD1,CASSLKGGTGGSEQYF,TGTGCCAGCAGCTTAAAAGGAGGTACAGGGGGCAGCGAGCAGTACTTC
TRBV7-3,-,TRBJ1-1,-,CASTPGSGTEAFF,TGTGCCAGCACCCCAGGGTCCGGCACTGAAGCTTTCTTT
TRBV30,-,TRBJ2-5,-,CAWSTTRGGQKSQYF,TGTGCCTGGAGTACGACCAGGGGCGGACAAAAATCCCAGTACTTC
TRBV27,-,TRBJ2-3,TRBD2,CATRAGGKDTQYF,TGTGCCACGCGAGCGGGAGGGAAAGATACGCAGTATTTT
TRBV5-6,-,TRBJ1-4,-,CASSKGSTNEKLFF,TGTGCCAGCAGCAAGGGGTCCACTAATGAAAAACTGTTTTTT
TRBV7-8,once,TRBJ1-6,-,CASSLAEGGLSPLHF,TGTGCCAGCAGCTTAGCAGAAGGGGGACTCTCACCCCTCCACTTT
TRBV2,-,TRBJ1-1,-,CASRRKGETEAFF,TGTGCCAGCAGACGGAAGGGTGAAACTGAAGCTTTCTTT
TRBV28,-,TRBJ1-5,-,CASSSSVGHQPQHF,TGTGCCAGCAGTTCCTCAGTTGGGCATCAGCCCCAGCATTTT
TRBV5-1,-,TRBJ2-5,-,CASSGQGGETQYF,TGCGCCAGCAGCGGACAGGGAGGGGAGACCCAGTACTTC
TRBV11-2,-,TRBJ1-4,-,CASSLDVWDEKLFF,TGTGCCAGCAGCTTGGACGTGTGGGATGAAAAACTGTTTTTT
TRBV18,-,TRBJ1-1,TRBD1,CASSPFEAGGKTFF,TGTGCCAGCTCACCATTTGAGGCAGGGGGTAAGACTTTCTTT
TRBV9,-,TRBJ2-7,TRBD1,CASSVDRGEQYF,TGTGCCAGCAGCGTAGACAGGGGCGAGCAGTACTTC
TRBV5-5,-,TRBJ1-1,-,CASSPFRNTEAFF,TGTGCCAGCAGCCCCTTTCGGAACACTGAAGCTTTCTTT
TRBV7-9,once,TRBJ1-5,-,CASSRNDRSSNQPQHF,TGTGCCAGCAGTCGTAACGACAGGAGTAGCAATCAGCCCCAGCATTTT
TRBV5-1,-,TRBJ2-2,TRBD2,CASSRTSGSGTGELFF,TGCGCCAGCAGCCGGACTAGCGGGAGCGGTACCGGGGAGCTGTTTTTT
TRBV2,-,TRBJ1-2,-,CASSASTLLQGYTF,TGTGCCAGCAGTGCGAGTACCCTACTACAGGGCTACACCTTC
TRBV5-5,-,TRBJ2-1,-,CASSVDWGRNEQFF,TGTGCCAGCAGCGTAGACTGGGGGCGTAATGAGCAGTTCTTC
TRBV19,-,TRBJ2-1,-,CASSMTDNEQFF,TGTGCCAGTAGTATGACGGACAATGAGCAGTTCTTC
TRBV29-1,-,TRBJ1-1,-,CSVKGHQNTEAFF,TGCAGCGTGAAGGGACACCAGAACACTGAAGCTTTCTTT
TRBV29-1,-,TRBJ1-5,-,CSVVGESNQPQHF,TGCAGCGTTGTAGGGGAGAGCAATCAGCCCCAGCATTTT
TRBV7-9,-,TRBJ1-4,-,CASSLVGAYEKLFF,TGTGCCAGCAGCTTAGTTGGGGCCTATGAAAAACTGTTTTTT
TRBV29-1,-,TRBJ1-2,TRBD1,CSADRARGYTF,TGCAGCGCGGACAGGGCTCGTGGCTACACCTTC
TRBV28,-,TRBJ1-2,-,CAGRGFGGYTF,TGTGCCGGGAGGGGTTTTGGTGGCTACACCTTC
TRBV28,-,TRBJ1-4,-,CASRPGGDEKLFF,TGTGCCAGCAGACCTGGCGGGGATGAAAAACTGTTTTTT
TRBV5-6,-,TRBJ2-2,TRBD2,CASSWLGLAGSGELFF,TGTGCCAGCAGCTGGCTGGGACTAGCGGGTTCCGGGGAGCTGTTTTTT
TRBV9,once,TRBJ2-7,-,CASSVDPTPTPEQYF,TGTGCCAGCAGCGTAGATCCAACACCGACCCCCGAGCAGTACTTC
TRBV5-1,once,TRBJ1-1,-,CASSLVVAGVTEAFF,TGCGCCAGCAGCTTGGTAGTCGCAGGGGTCACTGAAGCTTTCTTT
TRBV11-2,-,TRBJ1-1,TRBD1,CASSFWTGDTEAFF,TGTGCCAGCAGCTTTTGGACAGGGGACACTGAAGCTTTCTTT
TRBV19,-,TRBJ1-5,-,CASSAWGVRNQPQHF,TGTGCCAGTAGTGCCTGGGGGGTTCGCAATCAGCCCCAGCATTTT
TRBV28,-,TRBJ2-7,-,CASSLRAGAYEQYF,TGTGCCAGCAGTTTGAGAGCGGGTGCCTACGAGCAGTACTTC
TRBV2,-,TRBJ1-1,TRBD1,CASSEQGGYNTEAFF,TGTGCCAGCAGTGAACAGGGGGGGTATAACACTGAAGCTTTCTTT
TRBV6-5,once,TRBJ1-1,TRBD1,CASRVQGAMNTEAFF,TGTGCCAGCAGGGTGCAGGGGGCCATGAACACTGAAGCTTTCTTT
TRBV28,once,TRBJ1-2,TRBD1,CASSPGQGATNYGYTF,TGTGCCAGCAGTCCAGGACAGGGGGCTACTAACTATGGCTACACCTTC
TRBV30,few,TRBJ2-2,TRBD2,CAWSVTGGVGGELFF,TGTGCCTGGAGTGTAACCGGGGGGGTCGGCGGGGAGCTGTTTTTT
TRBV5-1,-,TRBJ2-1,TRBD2,CASSPSSGGGSYNEQFF,TGCGCCAGCAGCCCGTCATCGGGGGGAGGAAGCTACAATGAGCAGTTCTTC
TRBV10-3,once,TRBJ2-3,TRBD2,CAISERASGGAADTQYF,TGTGCCATCAGTGAGCGCGCTAGCGGGGGGGCCGCAGATACGCAGTATTTT
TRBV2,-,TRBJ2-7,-,CASSEQAGAAYEQYF,TGTGCCAGCAGTGAACAGGCAGGGGCGGCCTACGAGCAGTACTTC
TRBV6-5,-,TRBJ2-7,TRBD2,CASGGDSYEQYF,TGTGCCTCGGGGGGAGACTCCTACGAGCAGTACTTC
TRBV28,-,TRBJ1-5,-,CASSLGTPNNQPQHF,TGTGCCAGCAGTTTAGGAACACCCAACAATCAGCCCCAGCATTTT
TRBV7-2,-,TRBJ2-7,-,CASSLGTATYEQYF,TGTGCCAGCAGCTTAGGGACCGCCACCTACGAGCAGTACTTC
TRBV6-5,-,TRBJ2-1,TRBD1,CASSYEGQGGFEQFF,TGTGCCAGCAGTTACGAGGGACAGGGGGGGTTTGAGCAGTTCTTC
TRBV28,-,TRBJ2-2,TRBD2,CASSPPGLARTGELFF,TGTGCCAGCAGTCCCCCGGGACTAGCGAGAACCGGGGAGCTGTTTTTT
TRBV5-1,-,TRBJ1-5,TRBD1,CASSPGTGVNQPQHF,TGCGCCAGCAGCCCCGGGACAGGGGTTAATCAGCCCCAGCATTTT
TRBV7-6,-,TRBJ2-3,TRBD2,CASSRGPGLAGGGTDTQYF,TGTGCCAGCAGCAGGGGTCCGGGACTAGCGGGAGGAGGCACAGATACGCAGTATTTT
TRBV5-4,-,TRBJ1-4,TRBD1,CASSSQGVANEKLFF,TGTGCCAGCAGCTCACAGGGGGTCGCTAATGAAAAACTGTTTTTT
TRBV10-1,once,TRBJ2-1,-,CASSEGFKQFF,TGCGCCAGCAGTGAGGGGTTCAAGCAGTTCTTC
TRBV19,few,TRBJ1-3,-,CASKMGGSGNTIYF,TGTGCCAGTAAAATGGGAGGTTCTGGAAACACCATATATTTT
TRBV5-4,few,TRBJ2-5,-,CASSLEETQYF,TGTGCCAGCAGCTTGGAGGAGACCCAGTACTTC
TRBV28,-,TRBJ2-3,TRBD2,CASSYLSTSGRIF,TGTGCCAGCAGTTACCTCTCGACTAGCGGGAGAATCTTT
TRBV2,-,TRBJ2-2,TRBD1,CASRRDRDTGELFF,TGTGCCAGCAGGAGGGACAGGGATACCGGGGAGCTGTTTTTT